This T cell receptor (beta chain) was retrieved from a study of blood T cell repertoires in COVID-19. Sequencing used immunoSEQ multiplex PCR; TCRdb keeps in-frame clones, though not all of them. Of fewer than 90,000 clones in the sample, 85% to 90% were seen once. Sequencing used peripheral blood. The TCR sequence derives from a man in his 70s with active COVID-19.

This CDR3 is CATSDRVAAYNEQFF. The DNA for the CDR3 is TGTGCCACCAGTGATCGGGTAGCGGCCTACAATGAGCAGTTCTTC. The gene calls are TRBV24-1 and TRBJ2-1, with TRBD2 as a possible D gene (6 bases). Trimming cost V 3 bases and J 2 bases, with 10 bases left between them. Germline CDR1 is KGHDR and CDR2 is SFDVKD. The CDR3 sequence is 15 residues long.